These 25 T cell receptor beta chains originate from one sample sequenced in a study of CD8 T cells in ankylosing spondylitis. These receptors lack a known antigen. TCRdb recomputed calls from the 5' RACE reads with MiXCR, one row per CDR3 protein. The table lists 450,000 or so distinct CDR3 sequences, roughly 26% of them singletons, with over 0.8% in the top ten. Broader study findings: Characteristic, it appeared, of ankylosing spondylitis blood was a TCR beta motif of roughly 8 highly homologous variants.

Sample: blood, either unsorted or a sorted T cell fraction (not recorded which). The receptors come from a male donor with ankylosing spondylitis.

This clonotype was recorded only once. The chain carries TRBV7-2 and TRBJ1-2, with a possible D match to TRBD1 (5 bases). The CDR3 totals 15 residues. Per germline, CDR1 SGHTA and CDR2 FQGNSA. The V end lost 5 bases, the J end lost 0 bases, and 13 bases lay between the germline ends. The DNA of the CDR3 is TGTGCCAGCAGCCGAGGCGGGGGAGCTAACTATGGCTACACCTTC. Its translation: CASSRGGGANYGYTF. The full variable domain, in which reference TRBV7-2 and TRBJ1-2 provide the parts outside the CDR3, is GAGVSQSPSNKVTEKGKDVELRCDPISGHTALYWYRQSLGQGLEFLIYFQGNSAPDKSGLPSDRFSAERTGGSVSTLTIQRTQQEDSAVYLCASSRGGGANYGYTFGSGTRLTVV.

This clonotype was found a few times. The chain is built from TRBV3-1 and TRBJ2-7; D uncertain. The CDR3 is 13 residues long. V gave up 1 base and J gave up 6 bases, with 10 bases separating them. From germline, CDR1 is LGHDT and CDR2 YNNKEL (reference sequence). The CDR3 region is CASSQGGFGEQYF. DNA of the CDR3: TGTGCCAGCAGCCAAGGAGGATTTGGCGAGCAGTACTTC.

The rearrangement uses TRBV9 and TRBJ2-2, with 7 bases matching TRBD2. Trimming cost V 5 bases and J 5 bases; bases outside gene matches: 6. This CDR3 region has 14 residues. Germline V gives CDR1 SGDLS, CDR2 YYNGEE. The CDR3 loop is CASRLSGTTGELFF. In DNA form, the CDR3 reads TGTGCCAGCAGATTGAGCGGGACTACCGGGGAGCTGTTTTTT.

The J gene is TRBJ1-1, the V gene TRBV20-1; a possible D gene is TRBD1 (6 bases). Per germline, CDR1 DFQATT and CDR2 SNEGSKA (reference sequence). The length of the CDR3 is 15 residues. V lost 5 bases to trimming and J lost 0 bases, with 16 bases between them. As DNA, the CDR3 is TGCAGTGCTGGTGGATTGGGGGCCATGAACACTGAAGCTTTCTTT. Residues: CSAGGLGAMNTEAFF.

V is TRBV6-1 and J is TRBJ1-3, with D perhaps TRBD1 (5 bases). V lost 7 bases and J lost 0, with 16 bases in between. CDR3 length: 16 residues. Germline-derived CDR1 and CDR2 are MNHNS and SASEGT. DNA for the CDR3: TGTGCCAGCACCGGCCTGGGGCAGCGCTCTGGAAACACCATATATTTT. Encoded protein: CASTGLGQRSGNTIYF.

The V gene is TRBV18, the J gene TRBJ1-1; D unresolved. The length of the CDR3 is 14 residues. In germline, CDR1 is KGHSH, CDR2 LQKENI. V was pared by 0 bases and J by 5 bases, with 10 bases between. CDR3 sequence (DNA): TGTGCCAGCTCACCACCGACACCATTAACTGAAGCTTTCTTT. It translates to CASSPPTPLTEAFF.

The sample holds one count of this clonotype. CDR3 nucleotide sequence: TGTGCCAGCAGCCCTGGACAGCGAGAAAAACTGTTTTTT. Its translation: CASSPGQREKLFF. The J gene is TRBJ1-4, the V gene TRBV3-1; D perhaps matches TRBD1 (6 bases). The CDR3 covers 13 residues. Germline assignment: CDR1 LGHDT and CDR2 YNNKEL (reference sequence). Trimming stripped 4 bases from V and 8 bases from J, with 11 bases between.

The gene calls are TRBV2 and TRBJ1-5; weak D call: TRBD1 (6 bases). Germline V gene data show CDR1 as SNHLY and CDR2 as FYNNEI. The CDR3 has 12 residues. The V end was cut by 5 bases, the J end by 8 bases, with 10 bases between. The DNA for the CDR3 is TGTGCCAGCAGTCGCTCAGGGGAGCCCCAGCATTTT. This codes for CASSRSGEPQHF.

The chain couples TRBV7-2 to TRBJ1-5; no clear D. V gave up 1 base and J gave up 1 base, with 11 bases separating them. The CDR3 totals 16 residues. Per the germline V gene, CDR1 is SGHTA and CDR2 is FQGNSA. In DNA, the CDR3 is TGTGCCAGCAGCTTAGGATCTACTCTGAGCAATCAGCCCCAGCATTTT. Its protein is CASSLGSTLSNQPQHF.

V and J are TRBV5-1 and TRBJ2-3, with 16 bases that match TRBD2. V was clipped by 0 bases and J by 4 bases; unmatched bases: 5. Germline lookup yields CDR1 SGHRS and CDR2 YFSETQ. This CDR3 spans 18 amino acids. This CDR3 is CASSLGRGLAGGPDTQYF. The CDR3 DNA follows: TGCGCCAGCAGCTTGGGAAGGGGACTAGCGGGAGGGCCAGATACGCAGTATTTT.

This clonotype was detected only a few times. The chain carries TRBV24-1 and TRBJ2-1; 9 bases match TRBD2. The germline V gene encodes CDR1 KGHDR and CDR2 SFDVKD. With 4 bases clipped from V and 3 bases from J, the junction kept 6 bases outside the gene matches. The CDR3 has 16 amino acids. The CDR3 bases are TGTGCCACCAGTGACCGACTAGCGGCGAACTACAATGAGCAGTTCTTC. Translating gives CATSDRLAANYNEQFF.

The CDR3 nucleotides are TGTGCCAGCAGTTTTCAAGGGGGCCCGAGGGCTGGAAACACCATATATTTT. It yields the protein CASSFQGGPRAGNTIYF. The chain joins TRBV27 to TRBJ1-3; 7 bases map to TRBD1. The germline V gene has CDR1 MNHEY and CDR2 SMNVEV (reference sequence). The CDR3 totals 17 residues. J was trimmed by 2 bases and V by 3 bases; bases with no gene match: 10.

The CDR3 protein is CSVASGVSSYNEQFF. CDR3 DNA sequence: TGCAGCGTAGCAAGCGGGGTTAGCTCCTACAATGAGCAGTTCTTC. This sequence joins TRBV29-1 and TRBJ2-1; 7 bases agree with TRBD2. Germline CDR1 is SQVTM and CDR2 is ANQGSEA. The CDR3 runs to 15 residues. V lost 6 bases to trimming and J lost 0 bases; unmatched junction nucleotides: 8.

In this sample, this clonotype turned up a few times. The genes are TRBV4-2 and TRBJ2-1, with TRBD2 matching over 8 bases. The CDR3 length is 17 residues. With V trimmed by 0 bases and J by 7 bases, 11 bases remained unmatched. Germline V gene data show CDR1 as LGHNA and CDR2 as YNFKEQ. CDR3 protein: CASSQEGAGGAGNEQFF. CDR3 nucleotides: TGTGCCAGCAGCCAAGAGGGGGCGGGAGGAGCGGGGAATGAGCAGTTCTTC.

The chain has TRBV3-1 and TRBJ2-7; D unresolved. Germline CDR1 LGHDT, CDR2 YNNKEL (reference sequence). The CDR3 has 13 amino acids. The V end lost 2 bases, the J end lost 4 bases, and 9 bases lay between the germline ends. CDR3 DNA: TGTGCCAGCAGCCAACAGGACGGTTACGAGCAGTACTTC. Protein sequence: CASSQQDGYEQYF.

The chain couples TRBV11-2 to TRBJ2-5; D unclear. This CDR3 has 15 amino acids. Trimming shortened V by 0 bases and J by 7 bases, and 15 bases separated the two germline ends. Germline V CDR1 and CDR2: SGHAT, FQNNGV. CDR3 amino acids: CASSLDLRSVGTQYF. The DNA of the CDR3 is TGTGCCAGCAGCTTAGATCTAAGAAGCGTAGGGACCCAGTACTTC. Variable domain in full (rest from reference TRBV11-2 and TRBJ2-5): EAGVAQSPRYKIIEKRQSVAFWCNPISGHATLYWYQQILGQGPKLLIQFQNNGVVDDSQLPKDRFSAERLKGVDSTLKIQPAKLEDSAVYLCASSLDLRSVGTQYFGPGTRLLVL.

This clonotype was seen a few times. CDR3: CASSSGPLGEQYF. DNA of the CDR3: TGCGCCAGCAGCTCCGGACCTTTGGGCGAGCAGTACTTC. The V and J genes are TRBV5-1 and TRBJ2-7; no clear D. Trimming left V 3 bases short and J 6 bases short, with 13 bases between. This CDR3 contains 13 residues. The germline V gene has CDR1 SGHRS and CDR2 YFSETQ. Filled out from reference TRBV5-1 and TRBJ2-7, the complete variable domain reads KAGVTQTPRYLIKTRGQQVTLSCSPISGHRSVSWYQQTPGQGLQFLFEYFSETQRNKGNFPGRFSGRQFSNSRSEMNVSTLELGDSALYLCASSSGPLGEQYFGPGTRLTVT.

The rearrangement uses TRBV6-5 and TRBJ2-7; TRBD2 agrees at 11 bases. Germline CDR1 reads MNHEY; CDR2 reads SVGAGI. The CDR3 has 16 amino acids. Germline trimming cut 4 bases from V and 3 bases from J; bases unmatched to any gene: 8. The CDR3 nucleotides read TGTGCCAGCAGTTCCACCACTAGCGGGAGCGTCTACGAGCAGTACGTC. The encoded protein is CASSSTTSGSVYEQYV.

This CDR3 is CASSLPRASSYNEQFF. The CDR3 DNA follows: TGCGCCAGCAGCTTACCCAGAGCGAGCTCCTACAATGAGCAGTTCTTC. The chain carries TRBV5-1 and TRBJ2-1; D uncertain. The V end lost 2 bases, the J end lost 0 bases, and 12 bases lay between the germline ends. The CDR3 contains 16 residues. The germline CDR1 and CDR2 sequences are SGHRS and YFSETQ.

The J gene is TRBJ2-1, the V gene TRBV6-1; 7 positions match TRBD2. Per the germline V gene, CDR1 is MNHNS and CDR2 is SASEGT. V lost 6 bases, J lost 0 bases, and 5 bases stayed unmatched. CDR3 length: 15 amino acids. The CDR3 bases are TGTGCCAGCAGCTGGGACTACTCCTCCTACAATGAGCAGTTCTTC. Translating gives CASSWDYSSYNEQFF.

The J gene is TRBJ2-7, the V gene TRBV15; 9 positions match TRBD1. This CDR3 has 16 amino acids. Trimming took 1 base from V and 3 from J; bases not matched to a gene: 7. Germline-derived CDR1 and CDR2 are LNHNV and YYDKDF (reference sequence). This chain's CDR3 is CATSRARTGEDYEQYF. The CDR3 DNA reads as TGTGCCACCAGCAGAGCCCGGACAGGGGAGGACTACGAGCAGTACTTC.

CDR3 loop: CASTPAIEGEQYV. CDR3 nucleotide sequence: TGTGCCAGCACCCCGGCCATCGAGGGCGAGCAGTACGTC. J is TRBJ2-7 and V is TRBV6-2 or TRBV6-3; D possibly corresponds to TRBD2 (5 bases). Trimming took 7 bases from V and 6 from J, leaving 16 bases between them. CDR1 and CDR2 from the germline V gene are MNHEY and SVGEGT. CDR3 length: 13 residues.

The J gene is TRBJ1-5, the V gene TRBV27; maybe TRBD1 (6 bases). The germline V and J ends were trimmed by 3 bases and 6 bases, with 18 bases remaining between them. The CDR3 loop spans 16 amino acids. CDR1 is MNHEY and CDR2 is SMNVEV in the germline V gene (reference sequence). DNA for the CDR3: TGTGCCAGCAGTTTGGGGGTGACAGGAATCGGTCAGCCCCAGCATTTT. As protein: CASSLGVTGIGQPQHF.

This clonotype was picked up a small number of times. The DNA for the CDR3 is TGCAGTGGGGGAGGGCGAACAGATACGCAGTATTTT. Amino acid sequence: CSGGGRTDTQYF. This rearrangement joins TRBV20-1 to TRBJ2-3; 7 positions agree with TRBD2. This CDR3 region has 12 residues. Germline values: CDR1 DFQATT, CDR2 SNEGSKA (reference sequence). Unmatched junction bases numbered 4, after V lost 7 bases and J lost 3 bases.

The V call is TRBV7-2, the J call TRBJ2-7; 10 bases match TRBD2. CDR1 SGHTA and CDR2 FQGNSA come from the germline V gene. The CDR3 length is 15 residues. J was trimmed by 9 bases and V by 2 bases; bases with no gene match: 10. In nucleotides, the CDR3 is TGTGCCAGCAGCTTAACTAGCGGGACCCATACGGGGCAGTACTTC. Its translation is CASSLTSGTHTGQYF.